This T cell receptor (beta chain) was sequenced in a study of blood T cell repertoires in COVID-19. Turning to the study itself: Both acute and convalescent COVID-19 samples were obtained from the United States, Italy and Spain. The cDNA or gDNA used as material had been derived from T cells, B-cell-depleted T cells, or PBMCs.

How the authors handled the data: Amplified reference gene primers provided the basis for estimating nucleated cell counts. The data were produced by immunoSEQ multiplex PCR, yet TCRdb's version contains in-frame clones alone and is incomplete. V and J calls and clone size are copied from that table; D and trimming were computed from the DNA. The sample has about 200,000 clones, 94% seen once. Seattle patient enrollment occurred during active infection, with longitudinal follow-up thereafter. The germline V gene has CDR1 SGHRS and CDR2 YFSETQ. The CDR3 has 14 residues. V was pared by 0 bases and J by 2 bases, with 1 base of the junction left unmatched.

The material sequenced was peripheral blood. V usage is TRBV5-1 and J usage is TRBJ1-1, with 7 positions matching TRBD1. This sequence originates from a man aged 25 to 45 with COVID-19, enrolled during active disease. Written as DNA, the CDR3 is TGCGCCAGCAGCTTGGAGGGGGCTAACACTGAAGCTTTCTTT. It encodes CASSLEGANTEAFF.